This T cell receptor (beta chain) is drawn from a study of shared clonotypes between healthy human individuals (TCRdb year 2020). Turning to the overall study: A few men and a couple of women, aged 18 to 49 years, made up the cohort. Per donor, leukapheresis produced somewhere between about 0.8 and 9.5 billion PBMCs. Per donor, three plates each were used for CD4 naive and CD4 memory, two for CD8 naive, and one for CD8 memory. To estimate repertoire size and how much clonotype sharing occurs between individuals, the study deeply sequenced the blood TCR repertoires of several healthy adults. Libraries were prepared and TCR repertoires were sequenced by different laboratories using diverse techniques, in order to increase sequencing depth and limit assay-specific biases.

CDR1 and CDR2, looked up from the germline V gene (reference sequence), are MNHNY and SVGAGI. Clipping removes 2 bases from V and 5 bases from J, with 6 as the unmatched junction base count. CDR3 length: 16 amino acids, cysteine to phenylalanine. CDR3 DNA only is kept here, 48 bases in frame from base 1. The donors were healthy, HIV-negative adults who had no recently reported acute infections or vaccinations. Every donor was a Caucasian adult residing in Nashville, Tennessee, USA. CD4+ T cells were enriched by magnetic negative selection, after which naive cells were positively selected on CD45RA and the negative fraction was taken as the memory subset. Blood was obtained by leukapheresis, after which PBMCs were separated by Ficoll-Histopaque density gradient centrifugation and cryopreserved in liquid nitrogen vapor phase. Purity and quantity of every magnetically sorted T cell population were checked by analytical flow cytometry. Genomic DNA was isolated from each sorted fraction and quantified by UV absorbance on a Nanodrop 2000c.

Using the deep immunoSEQ assay, TCR CDR3 regions were amplified from genomic DNA by multiplex PCR. Extracted genomic DNA from each cell subset was distributed evenly across all wells of several immunoSEQ 96-well plates, and each plate was treated as a replicate. For sorted subsets, approximately 190 ng of genomic DNA, equivalent to roughly 33,000 T cell genomes, went into each replicate PCR. Purified libraries were quantified with a Qubit 3.0 fluorometer, sized on a Bioanalyzer 2100, and re-quantified with the KAPA Library Quantification kit. A separate single-read 150-cycle Illumina NextSeq 550 flow cell was used to sequence each immunoSEQ 96-well plate. In the original analysis: Because the immunoSEQ output held only junctional sequences and lacked quality scores, the filtering could not match the filtering applied to full-length reads. Sequences were annotated with PyIR, a Python wrapper for IgBLAST v1.9, and V/J genes and CDR3 were assigned using IMGT germline references. Reads were filtered out if the reads had weak V/J assignments (E-value above 1e-6), no CDR3, stop codons, out-of-frame junctions, or ambiguous translated residues. V3J clonotypes were defined as sequences sharing an identical inferred V gene, J gene, and CDR3 amino acid sequence. The percentage overlap between two repertoires was calculated by dividing the number of shared unique clonotypes by the size of the smaller repertoire. RTK rarefaction, the Chao1 estimator, and Recon v2.1 estimates of unobserved clonotypes were used to assess repertoire richness. OLGA was used to compute generation probabilities for all TCRbeta clonotypes that the gDNA method yielded from a handful of donors. The source is immuneACCESS, and TCRdb retained only in-frame sequences with V and J called. Part of the clones is not carried over; for the studies checked, unresolved V genes explain less than half of this, and the remainder is unexplained. The D gene and trimming were derived from the DNA, and the V and J assignments and clone size from that table. Within this sample are around 1,100,000 clones, with around three quarters of them counted one time only. Of the sample, 0.85% to 1% falls within the top ten clones.

Concerning this clone: Its target antigen remains unknown. No base quality information exists; no much larger clone differs at one position.

Study-wide findings and limitations: Only blood was sampled, and tissue TCR repertoires likely differ from those in blood. Because the study included only a small number of donors, the genetic and exposure-history diversity represented was limited. Pairwise subsampling led to the expectation that sequencing depth would affect the degree of clonotype sharing among donors. Sharing across several donors was observed for approximately 5% of naive CD4, less than 4% of naive CD8, around 2.5% of memory CD4, and around 0.44% of memory CD8 clonotypes. Even with the large sequencing depth, rarefaction of the sorted-subset datasets indicated that sequencing was incomplete. Naive subsets generally had larger estimated clonotype richness than memory subsets did. Clonotypes shared by all four sorted-subset donors showed higher generation probabilities than non-shared clonotypes.

The chain is assembled from TRBV6-6 and TRBJ2-2, with 9 bases in between that match TRBD2. The TCR comes from a man between 18 and 29 years old in good health. Some clones in this sample may be carry-over from other donors' samples. The specimen was memory CD4+ T cells from PBMCs. Interpreted using the paper, the cell subset or site label stands for: CD45RA-negative fraction. The nucleotide sequence is given as TGTGCCAGCAGTTACCCCACTAGCGGGCATACCGGGGAGCTGTTTTTT. This gives the protein CASSYPTSGHTGELFF.